This paragraph reports one T cell receptor beta chain. Its antigen is still unknown. The data originate from a study of persistence of HIV-infected CD4 T cells. Study results and limitations: CMV- and Gag-responding cells had lower TCRbeta richness than CD3/CD28-responding cells.

Sequencing used immunoSEQ version 4 in survey mode. Assay: immunoSEQ multiplex PCR; the TCRdb copy retains only in-frame clones and omits some. The table shows roughly 43,000 clones, with approximately 90% occurring only once. Nonspecific anti-CD3/anti-CD28 bead stimulation represents the broad CD4+ T cell repertoire. Sorting selected CD4+ T cells upregulating both CD40 ligand and CD69. There are 15 residues in the CDR3. Trimming took 8 bases from V and 0 from J; bases not matched to a gene: 8. Per germline, CDR1 MNHEY and CDR2 SVGAGI. The sample here was CD4+ T cells sorted from PBMCs after approximately 20-hour stimulation, taken from a patient who received antiretroviral therapy. The TCR sequence derives from an adult man with HIV who was CMV-seropositive. The chain uses TRBV6-5 and TRBJ2-3; 7 nucleotides agree with TRBD2. Here the CDR3 reads CASRPSGASTDTQYF. The CDR3 DNA sequence: TGTGCCAGCCGGCCTAGCGGTGCTAGCACAGATACGCAGTATTTT.